This T cell receptor beta chain was sequenced during a study of T cells in Graves' hyperthyroidism and ophthalmopathy. A few counts support this clonotype. Its specificity is not known. Criteria for exclusion of patients were uncontrolled infection, other autoimmune disease, pregnancy or lactation. The CDR3 regions of TCR beta were amplified from RNA transcripts. The HTBI primer set was used in a first-round RT-PCR of the TCR CDR3. TCRdb re-called the multiplex PCR reads with MiXCR, one entry per CDR3 protein. Found here are 300,000 to 450,000 distinct CDR3 sequences, 17% of them singletons; the top ten hold approximately 35%. Regarding the study as a whole: Most thyroid clonotypes that were expanded above 0.001 also turned up in blood.

Sample: blood. This clonotype originated in a woman between 25 and 40 years old with Graves' hyperthyroidism that later progressed to Graves' ophthalmopathy.

Here the CDR3 DNA reads TGTGCCAGCAAGACAGGGGTAAATTCACCCCTCCACTTT. Translated, it gives CASKTGVNSPLHF. The chain uses TRBV13 and TRBJ1-6; the match to TRBD1 covers 8 bases. This CDR3 contains 13 residues. CDR1 and CDR2 (germline): PRHDT, FYEKMQ (reference sequence). Trimming removed 7 bases from V and 7 bases from J; junction bases left unmatched: 3.